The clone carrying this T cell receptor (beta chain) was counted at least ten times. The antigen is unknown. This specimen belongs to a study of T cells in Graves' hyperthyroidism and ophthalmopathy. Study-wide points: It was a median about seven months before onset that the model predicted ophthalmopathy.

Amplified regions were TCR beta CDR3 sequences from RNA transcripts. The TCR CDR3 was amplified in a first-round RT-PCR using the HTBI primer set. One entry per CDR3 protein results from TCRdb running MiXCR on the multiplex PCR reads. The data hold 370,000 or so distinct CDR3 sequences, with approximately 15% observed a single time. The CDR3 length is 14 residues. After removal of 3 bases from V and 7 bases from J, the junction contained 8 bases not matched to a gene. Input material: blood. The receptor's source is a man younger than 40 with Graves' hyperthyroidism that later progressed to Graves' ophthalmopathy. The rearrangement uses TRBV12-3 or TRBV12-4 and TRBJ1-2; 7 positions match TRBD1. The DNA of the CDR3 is TGTGCCAGCAGTTTTTCAGGGGGGGGTGTTGGCTACACCTTC. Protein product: CASSFSGGGVGYTF.